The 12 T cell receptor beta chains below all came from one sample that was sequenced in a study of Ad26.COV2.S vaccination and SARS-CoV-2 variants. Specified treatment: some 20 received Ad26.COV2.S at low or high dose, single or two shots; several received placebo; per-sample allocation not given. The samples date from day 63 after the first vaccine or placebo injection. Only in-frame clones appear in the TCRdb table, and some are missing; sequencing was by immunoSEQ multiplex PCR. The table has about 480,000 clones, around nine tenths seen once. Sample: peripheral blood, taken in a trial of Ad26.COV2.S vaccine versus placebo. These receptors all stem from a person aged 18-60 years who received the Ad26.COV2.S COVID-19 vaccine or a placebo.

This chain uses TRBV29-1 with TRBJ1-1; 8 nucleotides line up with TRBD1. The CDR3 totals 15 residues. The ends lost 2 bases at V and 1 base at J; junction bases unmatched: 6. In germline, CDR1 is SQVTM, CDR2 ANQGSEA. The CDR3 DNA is TGCAGCGTTGAATTTCAGACAGGGGCGAACACTGAAGCTTTCTTT. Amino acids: CSVEFQTGANTEAFF.

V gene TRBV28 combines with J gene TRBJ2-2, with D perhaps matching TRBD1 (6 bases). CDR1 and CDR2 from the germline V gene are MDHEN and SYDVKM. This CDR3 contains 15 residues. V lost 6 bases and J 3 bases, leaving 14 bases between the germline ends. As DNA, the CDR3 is TGTGCCAGCAGACCGTACAGGGTTGACACCGGGGAGCTGTTTTTT. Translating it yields CASRPYRVDTGELFF. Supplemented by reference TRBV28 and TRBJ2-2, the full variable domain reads DVKVTQSSRYLVKRTGEKVFLECVQDMDHENMFWYRQDPGLGLRLIYFSYDVKMKEKGDIPEGYSVSREKKERFSLILESASTNQTSMYLCASRPYRVDTGELFFGEGSRLTVL.

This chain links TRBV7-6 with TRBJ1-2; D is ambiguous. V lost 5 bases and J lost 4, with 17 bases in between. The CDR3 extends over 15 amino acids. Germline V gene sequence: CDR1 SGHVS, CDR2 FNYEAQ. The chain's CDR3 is CASSVEHRLLYGYTF. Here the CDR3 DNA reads TGTGCCAGCAGCGTTGAACACCGGTTGCTCTATGGCTACACCTTC.

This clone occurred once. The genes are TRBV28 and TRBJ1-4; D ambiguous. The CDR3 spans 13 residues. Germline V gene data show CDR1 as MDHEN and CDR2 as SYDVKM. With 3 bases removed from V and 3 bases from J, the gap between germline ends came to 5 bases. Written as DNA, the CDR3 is TGTGCCAGCAGTTTCGAGTCTAATGAAAAACTGTTTTTT. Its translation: CASSFESNEKLFF.

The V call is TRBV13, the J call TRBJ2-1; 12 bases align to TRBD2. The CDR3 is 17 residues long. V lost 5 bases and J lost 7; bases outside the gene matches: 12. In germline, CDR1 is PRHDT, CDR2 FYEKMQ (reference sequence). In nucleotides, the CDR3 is TGTGCCAGCAGCCGTAGACTAGCGGGAGTGGGGGTTAATGAGCAGTTCTTC. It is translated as CASSRRLAGVGVNEQFF.

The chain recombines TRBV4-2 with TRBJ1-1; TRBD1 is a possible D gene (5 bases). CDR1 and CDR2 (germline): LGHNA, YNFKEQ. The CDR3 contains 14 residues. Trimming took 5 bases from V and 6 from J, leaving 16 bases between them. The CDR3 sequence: CASSLGVETAEAFF. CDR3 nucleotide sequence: TGTGCCAGCAGCTTGGGGGTAGAGACAGCTGAAGCTTTCTTT.

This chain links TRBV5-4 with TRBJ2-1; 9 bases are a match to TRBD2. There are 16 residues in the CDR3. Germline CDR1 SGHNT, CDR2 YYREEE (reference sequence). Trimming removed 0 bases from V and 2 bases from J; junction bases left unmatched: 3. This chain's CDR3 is CASSLGLAGPYNEQFF. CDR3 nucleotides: TGTGCCAGCAGCTTGGGGCTAGCGGGGCCCTACAATGAGCAGTTCTTC.

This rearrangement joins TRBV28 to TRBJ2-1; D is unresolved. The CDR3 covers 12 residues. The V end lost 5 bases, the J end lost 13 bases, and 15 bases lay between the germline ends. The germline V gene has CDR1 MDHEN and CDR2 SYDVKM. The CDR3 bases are TGTGCCAGCAGTGTAAGCGACCCCCGTCAGTTCTTC. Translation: CASSVSDPRQFF.

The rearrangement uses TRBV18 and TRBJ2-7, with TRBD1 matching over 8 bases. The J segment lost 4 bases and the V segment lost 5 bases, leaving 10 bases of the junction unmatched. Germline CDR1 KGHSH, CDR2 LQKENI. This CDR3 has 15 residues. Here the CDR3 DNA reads TGTGCCAGCTCAAGCCGGACAGGGAACGCTTACGAGCAGTACTTC. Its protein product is CASSSRTGNAYEQYF.

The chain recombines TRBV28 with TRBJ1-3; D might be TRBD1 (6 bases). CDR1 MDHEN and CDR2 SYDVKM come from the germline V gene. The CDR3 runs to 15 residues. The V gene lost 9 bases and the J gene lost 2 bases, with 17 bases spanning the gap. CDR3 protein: CASLVGGPAGNTIYF. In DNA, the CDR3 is TGTGCCAGTTTGGTCGGGGGGCCGGCTGGAAACACCATATATTTT.

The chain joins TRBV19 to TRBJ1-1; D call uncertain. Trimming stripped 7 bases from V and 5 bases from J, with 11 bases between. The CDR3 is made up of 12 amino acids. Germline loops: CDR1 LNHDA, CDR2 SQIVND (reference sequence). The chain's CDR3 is CASNFAGTEAFF. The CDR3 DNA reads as TGTGCCAGTAATTTCGCGGGAACTGAAGCTTTCTTT.

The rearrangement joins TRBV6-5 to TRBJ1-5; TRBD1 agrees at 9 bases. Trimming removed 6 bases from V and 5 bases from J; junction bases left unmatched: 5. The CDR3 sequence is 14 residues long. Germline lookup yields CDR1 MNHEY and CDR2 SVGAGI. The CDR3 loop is CASRDTGGYQPQHF. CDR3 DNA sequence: TGTGCCAGCAGGGATACAGGGGGCTATCAGCCCCAGCATTTT.